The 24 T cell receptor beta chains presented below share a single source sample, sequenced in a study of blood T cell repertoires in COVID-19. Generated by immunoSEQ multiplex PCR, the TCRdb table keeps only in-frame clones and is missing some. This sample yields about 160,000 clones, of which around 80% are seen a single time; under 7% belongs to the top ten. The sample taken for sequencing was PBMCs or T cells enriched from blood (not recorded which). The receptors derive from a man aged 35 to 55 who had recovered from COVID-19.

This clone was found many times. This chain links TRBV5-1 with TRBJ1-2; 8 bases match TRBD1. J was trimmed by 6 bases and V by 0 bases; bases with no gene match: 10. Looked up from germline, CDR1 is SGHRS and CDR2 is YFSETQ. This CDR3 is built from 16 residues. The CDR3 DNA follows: TGCGCCAGCAGCTTGGGCCAGGGGGCGCGAGGAAATGGCTACACCTTC. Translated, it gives CASSLGQGARGNGYTF.

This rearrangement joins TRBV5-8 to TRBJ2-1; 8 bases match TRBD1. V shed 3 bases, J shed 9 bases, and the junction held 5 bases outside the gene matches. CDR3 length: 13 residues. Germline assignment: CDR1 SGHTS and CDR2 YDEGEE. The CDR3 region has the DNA TGTGCCAGCAGCTCGGACAGGGTCCGTGAGCAGTTCTTC. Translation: CASSSDRVREQFF.

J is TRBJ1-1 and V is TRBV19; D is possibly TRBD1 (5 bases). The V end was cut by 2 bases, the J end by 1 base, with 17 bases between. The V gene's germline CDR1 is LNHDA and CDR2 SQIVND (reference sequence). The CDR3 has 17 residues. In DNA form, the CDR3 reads TGTGCCAGTAGTATAATACGGGAGGGGCCCGGGAACACTGAAGCTTTCTTT. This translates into CASSIIREGPGNTEAFF.

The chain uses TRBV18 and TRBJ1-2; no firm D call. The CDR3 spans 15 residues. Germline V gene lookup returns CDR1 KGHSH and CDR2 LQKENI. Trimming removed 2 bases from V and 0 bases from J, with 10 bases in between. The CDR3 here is CASSPEVGANYGYTF. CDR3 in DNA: TGTGCCAGCTCACCAGAGGTAGGAGCTAACTATGGCTACACCTTC.

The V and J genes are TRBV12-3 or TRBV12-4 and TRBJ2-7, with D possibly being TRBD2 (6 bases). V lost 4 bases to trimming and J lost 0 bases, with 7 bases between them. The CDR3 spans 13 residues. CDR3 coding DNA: TGTGCCAGCAGTTACGGGAGCTCCTACGAGCAGTACTTC. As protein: CASSYGSSYEQYF.

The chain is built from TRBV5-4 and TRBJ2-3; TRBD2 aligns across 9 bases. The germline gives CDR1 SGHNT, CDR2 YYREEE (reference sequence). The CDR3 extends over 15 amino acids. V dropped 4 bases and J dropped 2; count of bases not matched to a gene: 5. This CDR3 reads CASSSGGTNTDTQYF. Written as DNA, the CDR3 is TGTGCCAGCAGCAGCGGGGGGACGAACACAGATACGCAGTATTTT.

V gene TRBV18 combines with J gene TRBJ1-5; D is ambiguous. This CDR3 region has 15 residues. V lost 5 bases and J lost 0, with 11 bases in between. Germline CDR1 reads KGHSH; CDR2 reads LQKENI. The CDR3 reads CASSSRGYSNQPQHF. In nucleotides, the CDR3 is TGTGCCAGCTCATCACGAGGTTATAGCAATCAGCCCCAGCATTTT.

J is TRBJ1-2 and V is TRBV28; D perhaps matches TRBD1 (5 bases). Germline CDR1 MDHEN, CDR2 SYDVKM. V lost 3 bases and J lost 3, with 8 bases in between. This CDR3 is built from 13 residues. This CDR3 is CASSLGGHYGYTF. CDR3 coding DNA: TGTGCCAGCAGTTTGGGGGGACACTATGGCTACACCTTC.

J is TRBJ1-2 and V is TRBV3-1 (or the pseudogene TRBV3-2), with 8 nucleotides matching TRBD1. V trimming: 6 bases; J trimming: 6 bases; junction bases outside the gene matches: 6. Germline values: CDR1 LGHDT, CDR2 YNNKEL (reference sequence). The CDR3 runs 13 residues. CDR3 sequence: CASRTQGVDGYTF. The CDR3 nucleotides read TGTGCCAGCAGAACACAGGGGGTGGATGGCTACACCTTC.

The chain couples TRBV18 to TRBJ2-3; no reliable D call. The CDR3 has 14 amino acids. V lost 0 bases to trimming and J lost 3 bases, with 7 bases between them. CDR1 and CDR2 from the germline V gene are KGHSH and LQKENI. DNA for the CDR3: TGTGCCAGCTCACCACCAATAAATACAGATACGCAGTATTTT. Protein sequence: CASSPPINTDTQYF. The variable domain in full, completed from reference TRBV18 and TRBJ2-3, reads NAGVMQNPRHLVRRRGQEARLRCSPMKGHSHVYWYRQLPEEGLKFMVYLQKENIIDESGMPKERFSAEFPKEGPSILRIQQVVRGDSAAYFCASSPPINTDTQYFGPGTRLTVL.

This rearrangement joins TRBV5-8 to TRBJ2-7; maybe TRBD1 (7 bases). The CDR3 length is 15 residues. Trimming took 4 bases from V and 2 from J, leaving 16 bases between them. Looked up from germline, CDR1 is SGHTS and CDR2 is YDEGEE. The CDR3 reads CASSRTPGGTYEQYV. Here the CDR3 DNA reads TGTGCCAGCAGCCGAACACCAGGGGGGACCTACGAGCAGTACGTC.

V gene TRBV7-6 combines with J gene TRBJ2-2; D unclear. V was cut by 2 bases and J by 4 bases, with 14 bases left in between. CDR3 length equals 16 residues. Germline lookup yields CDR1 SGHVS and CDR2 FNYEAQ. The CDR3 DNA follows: TGTGCCAGCAGCTTATCCTCGATGGCCCGCACCGGGGAGCTGTTTTTT. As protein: CASSLSSMARTGELFF.

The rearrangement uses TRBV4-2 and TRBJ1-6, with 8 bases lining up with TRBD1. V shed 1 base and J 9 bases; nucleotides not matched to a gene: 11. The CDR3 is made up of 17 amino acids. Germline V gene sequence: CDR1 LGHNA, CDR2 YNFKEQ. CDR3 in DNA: TGTGCCAGCAGCCAAGCCGTCCTATCAGGGGGCGGTTCACCCCTCCACTTT. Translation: CASSQAVLSGGGSPLHF.

CDR3 sequence: CASSFGLDTEAFF. CDR3 nucleotide sequence: TGTGCCAGCAGCTTCGGACTTGACACTGAAGCTTTCTTT. The chain links TRBV7-9 to TRBJ1-1; D is ambiguous. The V end was cut by 3 bases, the J end by 3 bases, with 8 bases between. The V gene's germline CDR1 is SEHNR and CDR2 FQNEAQ (reference sequence). The CDR3 contains 13 residues.

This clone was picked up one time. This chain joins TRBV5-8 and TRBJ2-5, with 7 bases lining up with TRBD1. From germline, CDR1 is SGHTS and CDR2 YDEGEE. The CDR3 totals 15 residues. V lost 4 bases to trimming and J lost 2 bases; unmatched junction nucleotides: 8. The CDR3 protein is CASSTTGQRQETQYF. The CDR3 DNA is TGTGCCAGCAGCACGACGGGACAGAGACAAGAGACCCAGTACTTC.

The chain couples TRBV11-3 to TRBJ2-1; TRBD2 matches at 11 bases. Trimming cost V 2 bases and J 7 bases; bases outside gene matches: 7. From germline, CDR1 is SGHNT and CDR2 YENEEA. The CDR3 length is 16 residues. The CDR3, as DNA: TGTGCCAGCAGCTTACATACTAGCGGGGGTATGAATGAGCAGTTCTTC. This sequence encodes CASSLHTSGGMNEQFF. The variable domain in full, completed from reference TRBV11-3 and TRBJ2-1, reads EAGVVQSPRYKIIEKKQPVAFWCNPISGHNTLYWYLQNLGQGPELLIRYENEEAVDDSQLPKDRFSAERLKGVDSTLKIQPAELGDSAVYLCASSLHTSGGMNEQFFGPGTRLTVL.

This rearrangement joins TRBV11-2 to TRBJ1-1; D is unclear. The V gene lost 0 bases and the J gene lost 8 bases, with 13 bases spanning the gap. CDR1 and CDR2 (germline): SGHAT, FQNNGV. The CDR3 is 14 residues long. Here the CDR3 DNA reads TGTGCCAGCAGCTTAGATCATGGAGGCAGAGAAGCTTTCTTT. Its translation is CASSLDHGGREAFF.

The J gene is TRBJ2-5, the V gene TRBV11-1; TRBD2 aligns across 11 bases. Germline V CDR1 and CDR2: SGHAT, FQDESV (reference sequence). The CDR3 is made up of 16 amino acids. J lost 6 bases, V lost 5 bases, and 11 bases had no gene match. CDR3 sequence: CASSAHLAGGPQTQYF. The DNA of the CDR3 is TGTGCCAGCAGCGCACATTTAGCGGGGGGGCCACAGACCCAGTACTTC.

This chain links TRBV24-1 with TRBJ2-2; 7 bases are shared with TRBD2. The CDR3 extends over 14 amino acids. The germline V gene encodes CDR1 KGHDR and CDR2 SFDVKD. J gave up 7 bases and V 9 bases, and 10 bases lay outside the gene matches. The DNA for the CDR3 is TGTGCCACCGCATGGTCAGGGAGGGTCGGGGAGCTGTTTTTT. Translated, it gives CATAWSGRVGELFF.

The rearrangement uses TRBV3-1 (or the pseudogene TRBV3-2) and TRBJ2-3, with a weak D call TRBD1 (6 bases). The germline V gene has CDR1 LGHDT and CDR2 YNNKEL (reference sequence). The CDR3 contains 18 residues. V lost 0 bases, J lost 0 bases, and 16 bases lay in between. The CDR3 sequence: CASSQEGAARRSTDTQYF. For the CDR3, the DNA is TGTGCCAGCAGCCAAGAGGGGGCAGCCAGAAGAAGCACAGATACGCAGTATTTT.

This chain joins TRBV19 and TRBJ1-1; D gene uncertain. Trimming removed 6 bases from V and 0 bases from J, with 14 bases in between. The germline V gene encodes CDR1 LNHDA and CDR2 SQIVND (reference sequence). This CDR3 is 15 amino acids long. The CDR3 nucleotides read TGTGCCAGTAGACTTGAGTGGGCGCTGAACACTGAAGCTTTCTTT. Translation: CASRLEWALNTEAFF.

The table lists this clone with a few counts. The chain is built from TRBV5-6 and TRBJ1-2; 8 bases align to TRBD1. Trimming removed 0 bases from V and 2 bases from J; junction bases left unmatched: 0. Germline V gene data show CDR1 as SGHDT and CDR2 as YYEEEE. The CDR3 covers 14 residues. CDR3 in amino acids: CASSLDRGNYGYTF. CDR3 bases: TGTGCCAGCAGCTTGGACAGGGGGAACTATGGCTACACCTTC.

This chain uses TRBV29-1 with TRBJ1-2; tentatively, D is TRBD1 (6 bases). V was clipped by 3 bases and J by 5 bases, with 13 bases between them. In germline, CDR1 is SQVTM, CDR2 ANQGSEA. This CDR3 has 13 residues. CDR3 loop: CSVDSGGPYGYTF. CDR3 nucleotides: TGCAGCGTTGACTCGGGGGGCCCTTATGGCTACACCTTC.

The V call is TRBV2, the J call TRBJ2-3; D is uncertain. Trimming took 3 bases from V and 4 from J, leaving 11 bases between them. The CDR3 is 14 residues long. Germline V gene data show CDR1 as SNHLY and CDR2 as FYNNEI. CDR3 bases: TGTGCCAGCAGTGATGGCGGCGGTTCAGATACGCAGTATTTT. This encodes CASSDGGGSDTQYF.